This TCR beta chain was sequenced for a study of PD-L1 blockade in urothelial cancer. As for the study in general: Blood underwent analysis 3 weeks (second dose) and 6 weeks after treatment began.

The V and J ends lost 7 bases and 1 base respectively, with 14 bases between them. The CDR3 sequence is 14 residues long. CDR1 and CDR2 from the germline V gene are LGHNT and FRNRAP. Stated time point: pretreatment peripheral blood. Each patient presented with locally advanced or metastatic urothelial carcinoma. Added to each PCR by spiking were synthetic TCR analog templates. Profiled with immunoSEQ multiplex PCR; TCRdb holds only in-frame clones, not every one. The sample has around 68,000 clones, more than 80% seen once. The J gene is TRBJ2-7, the V gene TRBV12-5, with no clear D. This receptor was obtained from a man aged 65 to 79 with urothelial cancer. Here the sequenced sample was PBMCs, taken around atezolizumab (anti-PD-L1) treatment. CDR3 amino acids: CASDTTRLSYEQYF. Here the CDR3 DNA reads TGTGCTAGTGATACCACGCGGCTTTCCTACGAGCAGTACTTC.